Included here is one TCR beta chain sequence, with context. The target antigen is unknown. CDR3 length: 13 amino acids. The V segment lost 7 bases and the J segment 7 bases; nucleotides outside the gene matches: 10. Germline loops: CDR1 SNHLY, CDR2 FYNNEI. Combining a sample-barcoded 5' primer with a J-beta primer mix, a second PCR ran for about 7 to 12 cycles. Each CDR3 protein gets one entry after TCRdb re-called the 5' RACE reads with MiXCR. The sample includes more than 1,400,000 distinct CDR3 sequences, roughly 40% seen only once; the top ten take 7.9%. These data are taken from a study of blood T cells in healthy people across ages. Findings and limits, study-wide: TCR beta diversity, measured per million T cells, fell in a roughly linear way with age.

The chain combines TRBV2 with TRBJ2-7; 7 bases agree with TRBD1. This TCR was recovered from a woman between 18 and 29 years old in good health. The sequenced sample was blood. This CDR3 is CASTGQRYNEQYF. The CDR3 DNA reads as TGTGCCAGCACGGGACAGAGGTACAATGAGCAGTACTTC.